The clone carrying this TCR beta chain was observed many times. The antigen remains undetermined. The record originates from a study of T cell repertoires in cytomegalovirus infection. Study-level background: CMV infection plus the matching HLA type was flagged by public TCR beta signatures.

General study results and limits: Adding up the frequency of public TCR beta families identified people who carried CMV plus the relevant HLA. HLA-C-restricted TCR beta clonotypes specific for CMV led the ex vivo response.

TCRdb called the reads again in MiXCR, with one record for every CDR3 protein. The table records some 280,000 distinct CDR3 sequences, about an eighth of them present only once. The CDR3 has 18 amino acids. Germline values: CDR1 SQVTM, CDR2 ANQGSEA. After removal of 4 bases from V and 1 base from J, the junction contained 9 bases not matched to a gene. Sequencing used PBMCs. The sequence derives from a human donor in good health (CMV status not recorded). Some clones in this sample may be carry-over from other donors' samples. J is TRBJ2-6 and V is TRBV29-1; the match to TRBD1 covers 11 bases. The CDR3 reads CSVAGPGQGESGANVLTF. The CDR3 DNA follows: TGCAGCGTTGCCGGTCCGGGACAGGGGGAATCTGGGGCCAACGTCCTGACTTTC.